A selection of T cell receptor beta chains follows, all from one sample in a study of T cell repertoires in cytomegalovirus infection. A single record per CDR3 protein comes from TCRdb applying MiXCR to the reads. The sample shows 700,000 to 850,000 distinct CDR3 sequences, 30% to 35% of them seen only once. No antigen is known for these receptors. The starting material was cultured CD8+ T cells from PBMCs, obtained from culture after CMV antigen stimulation. All receptors derive from a human donor in good health (CMV status not recorded). Some clones in this sample may be carry-over from other donors' samples. CDR3s include the opening cysteine and the closing phenylalanine or tryptophan. D genes are given only for firm matches. Clone size is given for some rows only: seen once, a few or many times, or a class if the clone is expanded.

J gene,D gene,clone size,V gene,CDR3 DNA,CDR3 protein
TRBJ1-2,.,.,TRBV7-3,TGTGCCAGCAGCTCCACAGGTGGTACCTATGGCTACACCTTC,CASSSTGGTYGYTF
TRBJ2-3,TRBD2,.,TRBV28,TGTGCCAGCAGTTTACGATGGACTAGCTGGCTTGGTGATACGCAGTATTTT,CASSLRWTSWLGDTQYF
TRBJ2-2,.,.,TRBV4-2,TGTGCCAGCAGCCAAGAGGAATCAGCATCCACCACGAACACCGGGGAGCTGTTTTTT,CASSQEESASTTNTGELFF
TRBJ2-2,TRBD1,many,TRBV7-2,TGTGCCAGCAGCCCGAGACAGGGGGCCGATACCGGGGAGCTGTTTTTT,CASSPRQGADTGELFF
TRBJ2-1,TRBD1,.,TRBV5-4,TGTGCCAGCAGCTTAACAGGGGGCTCAGGCCATGAGCAGTTCTTC,CASSLTGGSGHEQFF
TRBJ1-6,.,.,TRBV6-5,TGTACCAGCACCACAGGGACAACAATCCCTTCTAACGGTTCACCCCTCCACTTT,CTSTTGTTIPSNGSPLHF
TRBJ1-5,.,few,TRBV27,TGTGCCAGCAGTCAGACAGGAGGGGGTCAGCCCCAGCATTTT,CASSQTGGGQPQHF
TRBJ1-5,.,.,TRBV6-6,TGTGCCAGCCTAGAGGGGGGGGCTTTGAGCAATCAGCCCCAGCATTTT,CASLEGGALSNQPQHF
TRBJ1-2,TRBD1,.,TRBV27,TGTGCCAGCAGTTTCACTCCCGCGACAGGGGAACAGGGCTACACCTTC,CASSFTPATGEQGYTF
TRBJ2-3,TRBD1,.,TRBV29-1,TGCAGCGTTGAGGGGACAGGGCTTACAGATACGCAGTATTTT,CSVEGTGLTDTQYF
TRBJ2-1,TRBD2,few,TRBV7-6,TGTGCCAGCAGCTTAGAGGCGGCGGGGGTGGTTAATGAGCAGTTCTTC,CASSLEAAGVVNEQFF
TRBJ2-7,.,many,TRBV7-8,TGTGCCAGCAGCTCCGAGTCCTACGAGCAGTACTTC,CASSSESYEQYF
TRBJ1-3,.,.,TRBV7-9,TGTGCCAGCAGCTCCAGATCTCAGGGTTACCTCCCGCGAGCTGGAAACACCATATATTTT,CASSSRSQGYLPRAGNTIYF
TRBJ2-1,.,few,TRBV27,TGTGCCAGCAGGTCAGCAGGCTACAATGAGCAGTTCTTC,CASRSAGYNEQFF
TRBJ1-5,.,.,TRBV19,TGTGCCAGTAGTATCAGGACCGAACTCAGCAATCAGCCCCAGCATTTT,CASSIRTELSNQPQHF
TRBJ1-5,TRBD1,.,TRBV27,TGTGCCAGCAGCCTGGACAGGGCTTATCAGCCCCAGCATTTT,CASSLDRAYQPQHF
TRBJ2-7,.,many,TRBV7-6,TGTGCCAGCAGTTCCAGTTTCTACGAGCAGTACTTC,CASSSSFYEQYF
TRBJ1-1,.,few,TRBV14,TGTGCCAGCAGCCAAGATGCGGGGGCGGTATTCACTGAAGCTTTCTTT,CASSQDAGAVFTEAFF
TRBJ2-3,.,.,TRBV7-3,TGTGCCAGCAGCTTTTCCCCACTAGATGGAGCGCAGTATTTT,CASSFSPLDGAQYF
TRBJ1-6,.,few,TRBV27,TGTGCCAGCAGTCCCGGGGACATCTCCTATAATTCACCCCTCCACTTT,CASSPGDISYNSPLHF
TRBJ2-7,TRBD1,.,TRBV6-1,TGTGCCAGCAGTGAAGCGATTACGGACAGGGGTTTCTACGAGCAGTACTTC,CASSEAITDRGFYEQYF
TRBJ2-3,TRBD1,.,TRBV4-1,TGCGCCAGCAGCCAAAAACCGGGACAGGGGGCTCTGGGAGATACGCAGTATTTT,CASSQKPGQGALGDTQYF
TRBJ2-3,.,.,TRBV7-6,TGTGCCAGCAGCTCGGGACTTTTGGGCACAGATACGCAGTATTTT,CASSSGLLGTDTQYF
TRBJ1-6,TRBD1,.,TRBV14,TGTGCCAGCAGCCAAGTACCGGGACAGGGGGAATTTTATAATTCACCCCTCCACTTT,CASSQVPGQGEFYNSPLHF
TRBJ2-7,.,few,TRBV11-3,TGTGCCAGCAGCTTAGGCTCAACCACCTACGAGCAGTACTTC,CASSLGSTTYEQYF
TRBJ2-1,TRBD2,few,TRBV9,TGTGCCAGCAGCCCCGAGGCGGGGGGAATATACAATGAGCAGTTCTTC,CASSPEAGGIYNEQFF
TRBJ2-2,.,.,TRBV19,TGTGCCAGTAGTCCGAGGATGGGGGGGCAGGGGCGCACCGGGGAGCTGTTTTTT,CASSPRMGGQGRTGELFF
TRBJ2-3,.,few,TRBV7-6,TGTGCCAGCAGCTTAGTGGGAGGTCAGACAGGCCCTCACACTGGGCAGTATTTT,CASSLVGGQTGPHTGQYF
TRBJ1-4,TRBD1,.,TRBV4-3,TGCGCCAGCAGCCAGGACAGGGCGGACGAAAAACTGTTTTTT,CASSQDRADEKLFF
TRBJ1-5,.,.,TRBV9,TGTGCCAGCAGCCCCGGGACACCTAATCAGCCCCAGCATTTT,CASSPGTPNQPQHF
TRBJ2-1,TRBD2,once,TRBV24-1,TGTGCCACCAGTGCGACTAGCGGGAGCTCCTACAATGAGCAGTTCTTC,CATSATSGSSYNEQFF
TRBJ2-7,.,.,TRBV10-3,TGTGCCATCAGTGAGGGCGGGGGCCTCTACGAGCAGTACTTC,CAISEGGGLYEQYF
TRBJ2-7,.,.,TRBV6-5,TGTGCCAGCAGTGCCGGACCCGATCTCTACGAGCAGTACTTC,CASSAGPDLYEQYF
TRBJ1-2,TRBD1,.,TRBV12-3/TRBV12-4,TGTGCCAGCAGTTTAGGTTTACAGGGGAGGACCTTC,CASSLGLQGRTF
TRBJ2-5,.,.,TRBV6-1,TGTGCCAGCAGTAGGTACGGGTCCGGGGAGACCCAGTACTTC,CASSRYGSGETQYF
TRBJ2-5,.,.,TRBV7-6,TGTGCCAGCAGCTTAGCCTGGGGGGCACGGGAGACCCAGTACTTC,CASSLAWGARETQYF
TRBJ1-5,.,many,TRBV20-1,TGCAGTGCTAGAGTTCGGTCAAAACTTAGCAATCAGCCCCAGCATTTT,CSARVRSKLSNQPQHF
TRBJ2-7,.,.,TRBV7-6,TGTGCCAGCAGCTACGGGGACGGATCCTACGAGCAGTACTTC,CASSYGDGSYEQYF
TRBJ2-4,TRBD2,.,TRBV4-2,TGTGCCAGCAGCCAGGGAGGGGTGTCCAAAAACATTCAGTACTTC,CASSQGGVSKNIQYF
TRBJ2-2,TRBD1,few,TRBV6-5,TGTGCCAGCAGTTACGCGACAGGGACGAACACCGGGGAGCTGTTTTTT,CASSYATGTNTGELFF